This TCR beta chain comes out of a study of cytomegalovirus exposure and HLA in healthy donors. Study outcomes and limitations: Several of the most significant clusters appeared, in a later analysis, to be linked to common viral pathogens.

As regards this clone: Its antigen is not known.

CDR1 SGHTA and CDR2 FQGNSA come from the germline V gene. This CDR3 is built from 13 residues. Trimming pared 5 bases from V and 2 bases from J, leaving 9 bases between. Donors likely had unrecorded immune exposures despite being nominally healthy when sampled. PCR was performed using 60 Vbeta and 13 Jbeta primers. TCRdb's copy holds only in-frame clones and misses some; the assay was immunoSEQ multiplex PCR. Here the sample spans some 150,000 clones, 80% being singletons. The receptor was isolated from a woman aged 50 to 60 in good health and CMV-seronegative. Material for sequencing was PBMCs. The gene calls are TRBV7-2 and TRBJ1-1; unclear D gene. The CDR3 sequence: CASSKRSNTEAFF. As DNA, the CDR3 is TGTGCCAGCAGCAAGAGGAGTAACACTGAAGCTTTCTTT.